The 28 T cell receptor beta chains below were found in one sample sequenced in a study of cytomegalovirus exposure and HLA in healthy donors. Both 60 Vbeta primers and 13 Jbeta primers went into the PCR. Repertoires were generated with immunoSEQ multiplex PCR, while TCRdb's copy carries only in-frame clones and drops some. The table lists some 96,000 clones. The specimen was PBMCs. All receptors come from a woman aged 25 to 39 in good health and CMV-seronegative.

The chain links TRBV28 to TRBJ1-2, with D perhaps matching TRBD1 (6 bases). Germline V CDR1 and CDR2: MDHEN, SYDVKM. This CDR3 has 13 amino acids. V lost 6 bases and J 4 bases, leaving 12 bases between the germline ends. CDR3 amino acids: CASRWTDTYGYTF. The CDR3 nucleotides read TGTGCCAGCAGATGGACAGACACCTATGGCTACACCTTC.

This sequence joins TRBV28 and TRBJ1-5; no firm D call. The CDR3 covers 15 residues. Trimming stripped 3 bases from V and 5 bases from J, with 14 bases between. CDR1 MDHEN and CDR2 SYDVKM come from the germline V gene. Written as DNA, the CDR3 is TGTGCCAGCAGTTTGTCCCTTGGCAGTTATCAGCCCCAGCATTTT. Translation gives CASSLSLGSYQPQHF.

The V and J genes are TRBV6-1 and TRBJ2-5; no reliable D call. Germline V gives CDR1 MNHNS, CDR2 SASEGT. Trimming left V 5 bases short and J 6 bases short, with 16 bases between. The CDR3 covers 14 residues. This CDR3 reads CASSYRAPPQTQYF. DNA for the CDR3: TGTGCCAGCAGTTATCGAGCGCCCCCACAGACCCAGTACTTC.

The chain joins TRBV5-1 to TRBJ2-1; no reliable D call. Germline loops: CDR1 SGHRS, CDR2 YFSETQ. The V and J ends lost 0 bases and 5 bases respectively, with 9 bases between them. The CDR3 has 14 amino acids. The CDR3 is CASSLAPENNEQFF. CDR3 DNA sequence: TGCGCCAGCAGCTTGGCTCCGGAGAACAATGAGCAGTTCTTC.

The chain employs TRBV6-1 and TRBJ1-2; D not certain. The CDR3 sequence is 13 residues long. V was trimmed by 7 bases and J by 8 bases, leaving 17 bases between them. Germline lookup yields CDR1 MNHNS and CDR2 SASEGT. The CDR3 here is CASTQPGKYGYTF. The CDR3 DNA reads TGTGCCAGCACCCAACCGGGGAAGTACGGCTACACCTTC.

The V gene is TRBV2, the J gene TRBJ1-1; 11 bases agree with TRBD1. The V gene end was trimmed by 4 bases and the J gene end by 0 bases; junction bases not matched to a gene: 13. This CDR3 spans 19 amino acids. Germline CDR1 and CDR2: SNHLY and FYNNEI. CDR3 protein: CASSVPGTGGPRMNTEAFF. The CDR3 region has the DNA TGTGCCAGCAGTGTCCCCGGGACAGGGGGACCCCGGATGAACACTGAAGCTTTCTTT.

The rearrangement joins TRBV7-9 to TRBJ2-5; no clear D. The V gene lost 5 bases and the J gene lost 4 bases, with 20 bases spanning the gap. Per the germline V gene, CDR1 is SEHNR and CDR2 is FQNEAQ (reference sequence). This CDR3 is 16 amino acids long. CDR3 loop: CASSRYGGDRRETQYF. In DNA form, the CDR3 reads TGTGCCAGCAGCCGCTACGGCGGCGATAGACGAGAGACCCAGTACTTC.

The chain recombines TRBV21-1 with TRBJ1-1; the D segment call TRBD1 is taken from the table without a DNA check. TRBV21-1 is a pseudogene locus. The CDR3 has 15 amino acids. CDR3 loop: CASSKAPAGQDEAFF. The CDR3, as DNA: TGTGCCAGCAGCAAAGCCCCCGCAGGACAGGATGAAGCTTTCTTT.

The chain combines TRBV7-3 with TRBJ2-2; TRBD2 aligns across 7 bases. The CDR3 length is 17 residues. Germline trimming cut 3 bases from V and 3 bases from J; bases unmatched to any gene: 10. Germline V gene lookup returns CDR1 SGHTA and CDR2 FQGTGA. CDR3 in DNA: TGTGCCAGCAGCTTCGACCTTATGGGGGGGGACACCGGGGAGCTGTTTTTT. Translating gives CASSFDLMGGDTGELFF.

The CDR3 spells CASSLTGNTGELFF. CDR3 DNA sequence: TGTGCCAGCAGTTTGACAGGAAACACCGGGGAGCTGTTTTTT. V and J are TRBV6-5 and TRBJ2-2, with D maybe TRBD1 (6 bases). This CDR3 comprises 14 residues. Germline V gene data show CDR1 as MNHEY and CDR2 as SVGAGI. V lost 4 bases and J 2 bases, leaving 8 bases between the germline ends.

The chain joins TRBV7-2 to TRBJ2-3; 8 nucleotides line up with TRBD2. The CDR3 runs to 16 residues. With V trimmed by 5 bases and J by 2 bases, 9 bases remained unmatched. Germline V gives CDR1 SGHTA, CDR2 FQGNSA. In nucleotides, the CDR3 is TGTGCCAGCAGCCCGTACGCGGGGGGTCACACAGATACGCAGTATTTT. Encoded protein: CASSPYAGGHTDTQYF.

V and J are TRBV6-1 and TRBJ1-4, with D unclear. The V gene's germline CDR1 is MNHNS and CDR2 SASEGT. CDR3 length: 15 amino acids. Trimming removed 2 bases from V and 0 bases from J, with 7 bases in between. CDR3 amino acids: CASSELGATNEKLFF. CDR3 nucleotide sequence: TGTGCCAGCAGTGAACTGGGCGCAACTAATGAAAAACTGTTTTTT.

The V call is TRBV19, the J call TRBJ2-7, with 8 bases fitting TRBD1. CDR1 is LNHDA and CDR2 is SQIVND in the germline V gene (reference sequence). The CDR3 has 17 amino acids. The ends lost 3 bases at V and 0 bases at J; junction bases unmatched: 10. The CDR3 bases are TGTGCCAGTAGTATTGGGACAGGAAAAGGGGACTCCTACGAGCAGTACTTC. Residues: CASSIGTGKGDSYEQYF.

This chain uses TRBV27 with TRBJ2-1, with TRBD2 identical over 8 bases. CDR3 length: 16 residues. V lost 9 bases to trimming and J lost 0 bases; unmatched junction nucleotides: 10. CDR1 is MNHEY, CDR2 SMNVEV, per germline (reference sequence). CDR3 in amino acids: CASRKSGGSSYNEQFF. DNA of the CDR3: TGTGCCAGTCGAAAGAGCGGGGGAAGCTCCTACAATGAGCAGTTCTTC.

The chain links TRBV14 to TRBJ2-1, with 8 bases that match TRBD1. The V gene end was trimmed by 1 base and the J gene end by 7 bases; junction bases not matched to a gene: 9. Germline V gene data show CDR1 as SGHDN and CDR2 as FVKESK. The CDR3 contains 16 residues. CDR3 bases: TGTGCCAGCAGCCAAGGTCCAGGGGGCAGGCCTAATGAGCAGTTCTTC. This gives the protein CASSQGPGGRPNEQFF.

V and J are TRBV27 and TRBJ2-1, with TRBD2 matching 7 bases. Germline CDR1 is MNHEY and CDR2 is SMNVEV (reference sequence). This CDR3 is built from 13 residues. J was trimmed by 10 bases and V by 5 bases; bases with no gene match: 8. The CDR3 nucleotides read TGTGCCAGCAGTCTAGCGGCCCCGGCCGAGCAGTTCTTC. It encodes CASSLAAPAEQFF.

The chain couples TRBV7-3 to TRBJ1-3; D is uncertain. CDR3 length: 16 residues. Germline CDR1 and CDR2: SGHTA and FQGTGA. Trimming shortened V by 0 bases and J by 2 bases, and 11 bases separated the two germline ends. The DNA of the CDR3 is TGTGCCAGCAGCTTAACGTTAACGGGAACTGGAAACACCATATATTTT. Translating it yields CASSLTLTGTGNTIYF.

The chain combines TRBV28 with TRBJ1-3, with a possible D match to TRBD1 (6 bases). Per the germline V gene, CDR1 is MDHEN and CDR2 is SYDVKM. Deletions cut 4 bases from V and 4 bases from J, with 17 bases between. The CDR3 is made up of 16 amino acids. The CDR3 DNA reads TGTGCCAGCAGTTACTTACAGGGTAGGGGAGGAAACACCATATATTTT. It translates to CASSYLQGRGGNTIYF.

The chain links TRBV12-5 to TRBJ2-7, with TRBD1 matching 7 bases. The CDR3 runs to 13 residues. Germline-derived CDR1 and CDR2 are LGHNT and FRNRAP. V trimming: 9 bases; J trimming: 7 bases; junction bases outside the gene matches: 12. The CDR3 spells CARPTGPMGEQYF. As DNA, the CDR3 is TGTGCTAGACCGACAGGGCCGATGGGGGAGCAGTACTTC.

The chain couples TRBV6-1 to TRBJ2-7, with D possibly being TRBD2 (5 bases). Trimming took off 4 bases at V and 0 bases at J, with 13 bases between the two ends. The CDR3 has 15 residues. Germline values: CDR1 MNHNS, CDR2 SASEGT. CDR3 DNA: TGTGCCAGCAGTGTCCGCGGACTTAGCTCCTACGAGCAGTACTTC. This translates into CASSVRGLSSYEQYF.

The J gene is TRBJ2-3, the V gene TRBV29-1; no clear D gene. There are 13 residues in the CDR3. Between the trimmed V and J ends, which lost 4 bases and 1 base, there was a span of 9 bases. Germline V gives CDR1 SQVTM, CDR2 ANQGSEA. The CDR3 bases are TGCAGCGTTGTCGACCGGGGCACAGATACGCAGTATTTT. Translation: CSVVDRGTDTQYF.

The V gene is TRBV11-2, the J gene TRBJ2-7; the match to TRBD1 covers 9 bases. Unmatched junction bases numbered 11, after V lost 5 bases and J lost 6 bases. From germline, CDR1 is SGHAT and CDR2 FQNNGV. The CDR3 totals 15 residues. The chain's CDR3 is CASSHLGQGGFEQYF. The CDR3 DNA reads TGTGCCAGCAGCCATCTGGGACAGGGAGGTTTCGAGCAGTACTTC.

In nucleotides, the CDR3 is TGTGCCACCCAGTCGGGGGGAGAGACCCAGTACTTC. Residues: CATQSGGETQYF. The chain joins TRBV7-9 to TRBJ2-5, with 7 bases identical to TRBD2. Germline CDR1 reads SEHNR; CDR2 reads FQNEAQ (reference sequence). V gave up 10 bases and J gave up 4 bases; unmatched junction bases: 6. CDR3 length: 12 amino acids.

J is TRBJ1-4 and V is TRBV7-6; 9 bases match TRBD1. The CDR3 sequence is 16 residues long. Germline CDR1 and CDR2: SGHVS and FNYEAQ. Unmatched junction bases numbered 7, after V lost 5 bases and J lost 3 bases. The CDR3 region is CASSQYRGPANEKLFF. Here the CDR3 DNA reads TGTGCCAGCAGCCAATACAGGGGGCCGGCTAATGAAAAACTGTTTTTT.

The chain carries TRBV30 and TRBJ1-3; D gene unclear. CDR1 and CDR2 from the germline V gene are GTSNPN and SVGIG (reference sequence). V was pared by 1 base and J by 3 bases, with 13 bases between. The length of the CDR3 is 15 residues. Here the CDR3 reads CAWSAGGSIGNTIYF. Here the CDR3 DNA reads TGTGCCTGGAGTGCTGGAGGCAGTATTGGAAACACCATATATTTT.

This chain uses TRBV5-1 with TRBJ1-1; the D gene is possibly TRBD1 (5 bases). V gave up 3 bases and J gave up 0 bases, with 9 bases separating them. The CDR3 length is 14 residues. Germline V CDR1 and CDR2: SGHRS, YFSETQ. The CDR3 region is CASSYWGVNTEAFF. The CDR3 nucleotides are TGCGCCAGCAGCTACTGGGGGGTGAACACTGAAGCTTTCTTT. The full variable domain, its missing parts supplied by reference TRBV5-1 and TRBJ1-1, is KAGVTQTPRYLIKTRGQQVTLSCSPISGHRSVSWYQQTPGQGLQFLFEYFSETQRNKGNFPGRFSGRQFSNSRSEMNVSTLELGDSALYLCASSYWGVNTEAFFGQGTRLTVV.

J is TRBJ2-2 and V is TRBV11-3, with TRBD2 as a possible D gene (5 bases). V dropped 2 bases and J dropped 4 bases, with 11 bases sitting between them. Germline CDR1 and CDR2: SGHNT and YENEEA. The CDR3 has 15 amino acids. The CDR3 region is CASSLRSGGTGELFF. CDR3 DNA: TGTGCCAGCAGCTTAAGGAGCGGCGGCACCGGGGAGCTGTTTTTT.

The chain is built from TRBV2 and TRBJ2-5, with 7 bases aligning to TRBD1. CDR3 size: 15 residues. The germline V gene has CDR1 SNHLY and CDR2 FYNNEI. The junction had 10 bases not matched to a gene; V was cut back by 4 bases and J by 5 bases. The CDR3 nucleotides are TGTGCCAGCAGTGTCTTAACAGGGGCCGGGGAGACCCAGTACTTC. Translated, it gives CASSVLTGAGETQYF.